This T cell receptor beta chain is drawn from a study of blood T cell repertoires in COVID-19. Original processing notes: Counts of nucleated cells, estimated from reference gene primer amplification, were obtained. The protocol was immunoSEQ multiplex PCR, while the TCRdb copy is restricted to in-frame clones and leaves out a portion. V and J calls and clone size come straight from that table; D and trimming were deduced from the DNA. The repertoire holds roughly 430,000 clones, with nearly 90% as singletons. This CDR3 spans 14 amino acids. The germline gives CDR1 MDHEN, CDR2 SYDVKM. The ends were cut back, 6 bases at V and 2 bases at J, with 12 bases in the middle. Enrolled through a virtual design, the participants were between roughly 18 and 90 years of age and came from about two dozen US areas. Participants were placed into cohorts based on the clinical history they reported. Exposed enrollees encountered a COVID-19 case at some point within 2 weeks before study entry.

The rearrangement joins TRBV28 to TRBJ2-3, with D possibly being TRBD1 (6 bases). This sequence originates from a woman aged 18-29 years who had been exposed to COVID-19. What was sequenced was PBMCs or T cells enriched from blood (not recorded which). DNA for the CDR3: TGTGCCAGCAGGGGCCAGGGGTACACAGATACGCAGTATTTT. It specifies CASRGQGYTDTQYF.